Listed here is a single T cell receptor beta chain. The antigen remains unidentified. V lost 6 bases and J 0 bases, leaving 13 bases between the germline ends. CDR3 length: 15 residues. From germline, CDR1 is MNHEY and CDR2 SVGAGI. These data are taken from a study of cytomegalovirus exposure and HLA in healthy donors. Study results and caveats: Earlier findings revealed that most TCR beta V segments proved productive either about 87% or about 30% of the time. Per a later analysis, HLA-associated TCR beta chains showed more clonal expansion than other, equally common TCR beta chains.

PCR employed 60 Vbeta and 13 Jbeta primers. Profiling relied on immunoSEQ multiplex PCR, and the TCRdb table lists in-frame clones only, not all of them. The sample has 150,000 to 180,000 clones; around 70% are singletons. The clonotype was recovered from a man younger than 40 in good health and CMV-seronegative. The chain is built from TRBV6-5 and TRBJ2-3; D is perhaps TRBD2 (5 bases). The sample was PBMCs. This CDR3 is CASRGGLKSTDTQYF. For the CDR3, the DNA is TGTGCCAGCAGGGGTGGACTTAAAAGCACAGATACGCAGTATTTT.